Described below is a single T cell receptor beta chain sequence and its context. V shed 1 base and J shed 3 bases, with 7 bases lying between them. Germline-derived CDR1 and CDR2 are KGHDR and SFDVKD. The CDR3 length is 14 residues. This sample was included in a study of Ad26.COV2.S vaccination and SARS-CoV-2 variants. The treatment: roughly 18 received Ad26.COV2.S at low or high dose, single or two shots; about 5 received placebo; per-sample allocation not given. Vaccine and placebo recipients were sampled on day 63 after the first injection. Here immunoSEQ multiplex PCR was the method, and the copy in TCRdb shows in-frame clones only, minus some. The sample lists around 340,000 clones; 86% were seen once.

This TCR derives from a person between 18 and 65 years old who received the Ad26.COV2.S COVID-19 vaccine or a placebo. This specimen was peripheral blood, taken in a trial of Ad26.COV2.S vaccine versus placebo. This chain uses TRBV24-1 with TRBJ2-3; D ambiguous. CDR3 sequence reads: CATSDFARTDTQYF. CDR3 nucleotide sequence: TGTGCCACCAGTGATTTTGCTAGGACAGATACGCAGTATTTT.